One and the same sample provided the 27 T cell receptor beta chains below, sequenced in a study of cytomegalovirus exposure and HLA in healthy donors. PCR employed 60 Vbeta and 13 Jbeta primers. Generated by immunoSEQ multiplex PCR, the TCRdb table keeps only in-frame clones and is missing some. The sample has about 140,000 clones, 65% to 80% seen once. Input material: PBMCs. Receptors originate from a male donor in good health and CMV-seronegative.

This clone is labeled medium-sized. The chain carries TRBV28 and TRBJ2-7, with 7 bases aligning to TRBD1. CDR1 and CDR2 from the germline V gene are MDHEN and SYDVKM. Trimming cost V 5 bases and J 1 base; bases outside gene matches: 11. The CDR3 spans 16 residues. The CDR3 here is CASSIDRQGLSYEQYF. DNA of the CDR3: TGTGCCAGCAGTATCGATCGACAGGGCTTATCCTACGAGCAGTACTTC.

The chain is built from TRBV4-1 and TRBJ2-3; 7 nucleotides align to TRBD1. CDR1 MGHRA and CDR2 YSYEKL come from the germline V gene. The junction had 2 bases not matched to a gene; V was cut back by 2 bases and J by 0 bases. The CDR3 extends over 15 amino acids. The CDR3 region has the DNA TGCGCCAGCAGCCAACCGGGACAGAGCACAGATACGCAGTATTTT. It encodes CASSQPGQSTDTQYF.

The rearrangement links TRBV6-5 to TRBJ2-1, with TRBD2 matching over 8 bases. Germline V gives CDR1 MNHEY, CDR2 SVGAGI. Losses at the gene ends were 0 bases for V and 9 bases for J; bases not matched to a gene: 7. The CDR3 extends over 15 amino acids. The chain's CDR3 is CASSYSGLGRGEQFF. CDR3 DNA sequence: TGTGCCAGCAGTTACTCGGGACTAGGTAGGGGTGAGCAGTTCTTC.

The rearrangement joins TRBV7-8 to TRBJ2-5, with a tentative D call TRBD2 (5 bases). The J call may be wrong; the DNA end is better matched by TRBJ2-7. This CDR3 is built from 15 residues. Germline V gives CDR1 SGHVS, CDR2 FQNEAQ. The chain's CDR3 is CASSLGRTSNYEQYF. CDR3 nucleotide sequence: TGTGCCAGCAGCTTGGGCAGGACTTCTAACTACGAGCAGTACTTC.

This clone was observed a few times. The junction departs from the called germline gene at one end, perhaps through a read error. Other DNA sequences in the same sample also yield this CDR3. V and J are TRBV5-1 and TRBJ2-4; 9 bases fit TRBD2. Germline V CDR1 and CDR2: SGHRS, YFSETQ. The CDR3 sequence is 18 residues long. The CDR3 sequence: CASSSMAGGFLAKNSQYF. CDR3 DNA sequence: TGCGCCAGCAGCTCCATGGCGGGGGGGTTCCTAGCCAAAAACAGTCAGTACTTC.

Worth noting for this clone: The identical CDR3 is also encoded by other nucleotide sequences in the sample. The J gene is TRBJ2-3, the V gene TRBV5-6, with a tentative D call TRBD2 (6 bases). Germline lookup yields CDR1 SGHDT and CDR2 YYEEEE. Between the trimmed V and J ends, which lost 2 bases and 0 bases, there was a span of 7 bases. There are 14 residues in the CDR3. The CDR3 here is CASSFSGSTDTQYF. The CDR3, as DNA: TGTGCCAGCAGCTTTAGCGGAAGCACAGATACGCAGTATTTT.

The CDR3 is CASSQGQNRYGYTF. The CDR3 bases are TGTGCCAGCAGCCAGGGGCAGAACCGCTATGGCTACACCTTC. The V gene is TRBV11-1, the J gene TRBJ1-2; tentative D call: TRBD1 (6 bases). Germline V gene sequence: CDR1 SGHAT, CDR2 FQDESV (reference sequence). CDR3 length equals 14 residues. Deletions cut 5 bases from V and 4 bases from J, with 14 bases between. Complete variable domain (other parts from reference TRBV11-1 and TRBJ1-2): EAEVAQSPRYKITEKSQAVAFWCDPISGHATLYWYRQILGQGPELLVQFQDESVVDDSQLPKDRFSAERLKGVDSTLKIQPAELGDSAMYLCASSQGQNRYGYTFGSGTRLTVV.

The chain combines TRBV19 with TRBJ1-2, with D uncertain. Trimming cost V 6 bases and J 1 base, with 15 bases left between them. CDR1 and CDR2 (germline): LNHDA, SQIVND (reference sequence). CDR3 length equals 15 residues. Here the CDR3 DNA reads TGTGCCAGTAGCTACCAGGCTGCCGTTAACTATGGCTACACCTTC. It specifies CASSYQAAVNYGYTF.

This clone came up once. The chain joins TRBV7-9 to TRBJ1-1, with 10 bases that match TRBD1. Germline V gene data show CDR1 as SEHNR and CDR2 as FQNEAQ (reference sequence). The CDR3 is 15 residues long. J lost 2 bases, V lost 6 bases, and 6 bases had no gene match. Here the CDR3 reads CASRIGTGVNTEAFF. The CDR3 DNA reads TGTGCCAGCAGAATTGGGACAGGGGTCAACACTGAAGCTTTCTTT.

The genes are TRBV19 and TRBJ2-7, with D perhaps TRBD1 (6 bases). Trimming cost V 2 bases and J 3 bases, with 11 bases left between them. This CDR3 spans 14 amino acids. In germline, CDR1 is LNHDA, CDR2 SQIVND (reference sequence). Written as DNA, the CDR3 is TGTGCCAGTAGTATACAGGGGACCCTCTACGAGCAGTACTTC. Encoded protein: CASSIQGTLYEQYF. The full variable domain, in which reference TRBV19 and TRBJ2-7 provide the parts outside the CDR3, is DGGITQSPKYLFRKEGQNVTLSCEQNLNHDAMYWYRQDPGQGLRLIYYSQIVNDFQKGDIAEGYSVSREKKESFPLTVTSAQKNPTAFYLCASSIQGTLYEQYFGPGTRLTVT.

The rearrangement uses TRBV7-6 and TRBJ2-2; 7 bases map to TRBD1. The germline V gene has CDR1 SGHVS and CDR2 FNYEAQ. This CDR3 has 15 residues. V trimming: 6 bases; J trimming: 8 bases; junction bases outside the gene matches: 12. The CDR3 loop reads CASRFGTANGGELFF. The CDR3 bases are TGTGCCAGCAGATTCGGGACAGCGAACGGGGGGGAGCTGTTTTTT.

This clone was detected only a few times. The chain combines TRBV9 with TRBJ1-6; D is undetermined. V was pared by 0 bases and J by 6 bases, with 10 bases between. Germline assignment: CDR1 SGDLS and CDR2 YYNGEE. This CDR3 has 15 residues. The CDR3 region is CASSVETEPNSPLHF. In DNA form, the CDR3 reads TGTGCCAGCAGCGTAGAGACGGAGCCTAATTCACCCCTCCACTTT.

DNA of the CDR3: TGTGCTAGTGGTTTTGCTCGGACAGGGCGGGACGAGCAGTACTTC. This codes for CASGFARTGRDEQYF. The V call is TRBV12-5, the J call TRBJ2-7; 8 bases line up with TRBD1. V dropped 3 bases and J dropped 5; count of bases not matched to a gene: 9. Germline-derived CDR1 and CDR2 are LGHNT and FRNRAP. The CDR3 runs to 15 residues.

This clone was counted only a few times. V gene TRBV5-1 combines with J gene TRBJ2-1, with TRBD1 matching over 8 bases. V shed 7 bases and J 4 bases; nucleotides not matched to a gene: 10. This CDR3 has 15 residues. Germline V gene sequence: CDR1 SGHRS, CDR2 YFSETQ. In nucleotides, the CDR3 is TGCGCCAGCGGGCTGGGGACAGGAAATTACAATGAGCAGTTCTTC. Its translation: CASGLGTGNYNEQFF.

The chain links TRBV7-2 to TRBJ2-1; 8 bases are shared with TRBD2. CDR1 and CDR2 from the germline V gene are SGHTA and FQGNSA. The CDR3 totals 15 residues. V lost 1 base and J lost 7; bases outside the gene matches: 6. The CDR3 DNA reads TGTGCCAGCAGCTTAGGCGGGGGGAATGCGAATGAGCAGTTCTTC. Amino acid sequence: CASSLGGGNANEQFF.

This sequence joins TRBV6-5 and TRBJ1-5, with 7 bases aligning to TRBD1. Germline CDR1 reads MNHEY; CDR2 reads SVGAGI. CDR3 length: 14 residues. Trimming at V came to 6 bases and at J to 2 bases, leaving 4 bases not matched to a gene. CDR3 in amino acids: CASRQTGRNQPQHF. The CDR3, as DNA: TGTGCCAGCAGGCAGACAGGGCGCAATCAGCCCCAGCATTTT.

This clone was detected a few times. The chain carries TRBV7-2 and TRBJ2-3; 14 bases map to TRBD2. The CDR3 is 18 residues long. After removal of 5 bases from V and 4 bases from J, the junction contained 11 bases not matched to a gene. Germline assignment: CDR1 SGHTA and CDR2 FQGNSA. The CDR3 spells CASSATGLAGASADTQYF. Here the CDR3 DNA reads TGTGCCAGCAGCGCTACGGGACTAGCGGGAGCGTCCGCAGATACGCAGTATTTT. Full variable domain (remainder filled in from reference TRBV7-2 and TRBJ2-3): GAGVSQSPSNKVTEKGKDVELRCDPISGHTALYWYRQSLGQGLEFLIYFQGNSAPDKSGLPSDRFSAERTGGSVSTLTIQRTQQEDSAVYLCASSATGLAGASADTQYFGPGTRLTVL.

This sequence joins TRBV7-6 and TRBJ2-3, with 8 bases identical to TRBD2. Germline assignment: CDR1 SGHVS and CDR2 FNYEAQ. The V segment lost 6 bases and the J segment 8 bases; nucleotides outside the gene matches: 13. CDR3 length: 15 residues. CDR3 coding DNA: TGTGCCAGCAGAGACTCCCGGGACCGGGGGGGTACGCAGTATTTT. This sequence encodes CASRDSRDRGGTQYF.

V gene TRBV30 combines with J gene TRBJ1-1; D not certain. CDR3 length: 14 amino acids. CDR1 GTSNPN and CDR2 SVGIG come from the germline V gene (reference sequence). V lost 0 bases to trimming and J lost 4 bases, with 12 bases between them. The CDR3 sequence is CAWSVRTRATEAFF. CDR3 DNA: TGTGCCTGGAGTGTTCGGACGCGGGCCACTGAAGCTTTCTTT.

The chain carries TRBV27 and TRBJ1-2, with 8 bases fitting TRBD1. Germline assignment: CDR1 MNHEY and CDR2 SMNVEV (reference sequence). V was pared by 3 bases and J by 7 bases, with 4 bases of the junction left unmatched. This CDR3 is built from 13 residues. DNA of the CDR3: TGTGCCAGCAGTTTGGACAGGGCGGGTGGCTACACCTTC. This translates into CASSLDRAGGYTF.

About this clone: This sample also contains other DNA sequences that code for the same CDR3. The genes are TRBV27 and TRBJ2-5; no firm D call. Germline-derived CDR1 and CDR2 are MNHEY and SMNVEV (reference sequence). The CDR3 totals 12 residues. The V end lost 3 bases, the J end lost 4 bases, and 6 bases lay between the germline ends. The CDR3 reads CASSLRGETQYF. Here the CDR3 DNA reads TGTGCCAGCAGTTTGCGCGGAGAGACCCAGTACTTC.

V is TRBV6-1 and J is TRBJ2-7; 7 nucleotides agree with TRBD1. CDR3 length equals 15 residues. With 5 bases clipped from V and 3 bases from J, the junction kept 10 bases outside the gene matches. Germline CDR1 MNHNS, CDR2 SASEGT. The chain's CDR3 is CASSTRQGLSYEQYF. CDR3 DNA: TGTGCCAGCAGTACGCGACAGGGTTTGAGCTACGAGCAGTACTTC.

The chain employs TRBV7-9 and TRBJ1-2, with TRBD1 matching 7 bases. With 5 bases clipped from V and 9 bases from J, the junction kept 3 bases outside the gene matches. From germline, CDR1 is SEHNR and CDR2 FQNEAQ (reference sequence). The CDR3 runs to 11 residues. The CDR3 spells CASSRQGRYTF. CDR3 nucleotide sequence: TGTGCCAGCAGCCGACAGGGTCGCTACACCTTC.

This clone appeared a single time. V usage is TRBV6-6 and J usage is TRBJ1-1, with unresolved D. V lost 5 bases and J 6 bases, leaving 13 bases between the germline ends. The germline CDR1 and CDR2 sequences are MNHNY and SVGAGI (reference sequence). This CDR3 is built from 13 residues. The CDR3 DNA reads TGTGCCAGCAGTGCAGTTGGGCAGTCTGAAGCTTTCTTT. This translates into CASSAVGQSEAFF.

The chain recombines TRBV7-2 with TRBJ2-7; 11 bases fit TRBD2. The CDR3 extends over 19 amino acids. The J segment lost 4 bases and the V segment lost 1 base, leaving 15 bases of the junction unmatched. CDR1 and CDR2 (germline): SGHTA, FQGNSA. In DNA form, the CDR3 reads TGTGCCAGCAGCTTAGGGACTAGCGGGCTTCGTCTGGGGCTATACGAGCAGTACTTC. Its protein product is CASSLGTSGLRLGLYEQYF.

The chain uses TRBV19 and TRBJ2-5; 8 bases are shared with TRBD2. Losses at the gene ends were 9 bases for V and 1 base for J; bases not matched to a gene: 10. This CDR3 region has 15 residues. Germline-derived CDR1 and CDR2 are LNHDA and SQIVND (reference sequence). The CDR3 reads CASNPNGRAQETQYF. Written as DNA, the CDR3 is TGTGCCAGCAATCCCAACGGGAGGGCCCAAGAGACCCAGTACTTC.

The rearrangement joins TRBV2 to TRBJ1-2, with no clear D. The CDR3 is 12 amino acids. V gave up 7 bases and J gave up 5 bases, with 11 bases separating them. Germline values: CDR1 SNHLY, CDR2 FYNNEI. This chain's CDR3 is CASTEAPYGYTF. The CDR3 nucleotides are TGTGCCAGCACGGAGGCACCATATGGCTACACCTTC.